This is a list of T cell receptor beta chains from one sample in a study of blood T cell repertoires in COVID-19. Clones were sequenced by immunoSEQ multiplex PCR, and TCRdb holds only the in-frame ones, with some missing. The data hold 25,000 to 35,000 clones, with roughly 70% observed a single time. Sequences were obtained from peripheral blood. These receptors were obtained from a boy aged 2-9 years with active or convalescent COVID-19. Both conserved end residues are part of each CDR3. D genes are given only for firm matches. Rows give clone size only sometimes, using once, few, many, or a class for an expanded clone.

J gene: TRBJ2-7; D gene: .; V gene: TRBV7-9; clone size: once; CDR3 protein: CASSLGTRDYEQYF; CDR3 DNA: TGTGCCAGCAGCTTAGGTACCCGAGACTACGAGCAGTACTTC
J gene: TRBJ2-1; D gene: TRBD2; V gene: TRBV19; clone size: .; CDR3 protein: CASSYLAGGQMDEQFF; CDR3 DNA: TGTGCCAGTAGTTACCTAGCGGGGGGCCAGATGGATGAGCAGTTCTTC
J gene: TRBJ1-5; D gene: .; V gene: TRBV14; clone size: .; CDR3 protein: CAIHRGELQSRPQHF; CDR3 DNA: TGTGCCATCCACCGCGGTGAACTCCAATCTAGGCCCCAGCATTTT
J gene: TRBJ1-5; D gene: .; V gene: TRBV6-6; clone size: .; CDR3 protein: CASSYQGNSNQPQHF; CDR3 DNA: TGTGCCAGCAGTTACCAGGGGAATAGCAATCAGCCCCAGCATTTT
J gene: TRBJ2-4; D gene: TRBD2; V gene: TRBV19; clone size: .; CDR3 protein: CASSIRGGIAKNIQYF; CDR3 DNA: TGTGCCAGTAGTATCCGGGGGGGGATAGCCAAAAACATTCAGTACTTC
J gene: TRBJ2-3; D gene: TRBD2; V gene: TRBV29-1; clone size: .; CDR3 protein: CSVEGLAGDTQYF; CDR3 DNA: TGCAGCGTTGAGGGCCTAGCGGGAGATACGCAGTATTTT
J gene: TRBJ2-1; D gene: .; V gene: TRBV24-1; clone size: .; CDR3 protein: CATSDSPPSGRLGEQFF; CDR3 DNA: TGTGCCACCAGTGATTCGCCCCCGAGCGGTAGATTGGGGGAGCAGTTCTTC
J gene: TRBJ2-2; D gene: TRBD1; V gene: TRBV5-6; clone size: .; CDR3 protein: CASSLVGDSPIPGELFF; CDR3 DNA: TGTGCCAGCAGCTTGGTTGGGGACAGTCCAATCCCCGGGGAGCTGTTTTTT
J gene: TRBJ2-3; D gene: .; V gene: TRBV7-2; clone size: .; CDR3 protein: CASSTQGGRLTDTQYF; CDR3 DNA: TGTGCCAGCAGCACACAGGGGGGGAGACTCACAGATACGCAGTATTTT
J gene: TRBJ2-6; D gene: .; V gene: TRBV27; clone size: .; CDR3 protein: CASSLSAGVRTNVLTF; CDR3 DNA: TGTGCCAGCAGTTTATCCGCGGGTGTGCGTACCAACGTCCTGACTTTC
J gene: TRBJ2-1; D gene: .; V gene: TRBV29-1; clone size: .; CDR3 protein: CSVTGHGSYNEQFF; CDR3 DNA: TGCAGCGTTACAGGACACGGATCCTACAATGAGCAGTTCTTC
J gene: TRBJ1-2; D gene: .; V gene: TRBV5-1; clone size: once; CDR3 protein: CASSLGSDRTRGYTF; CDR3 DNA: TGCGCCAGCAGCTTGGGGAGTGACAGGACTAGAGGCTACACCTTC
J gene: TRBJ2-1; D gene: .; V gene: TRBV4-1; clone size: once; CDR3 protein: CASSQGGGFSTGSYNEQFF; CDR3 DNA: TGCGCCAGCAGCCAAGGGGGGGGCTTTTCCACGGGCTCCTACAATGAGCAGTTCTTC
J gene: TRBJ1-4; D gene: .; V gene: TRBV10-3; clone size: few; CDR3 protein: CAISESGSGGEKLFF; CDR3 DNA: TGTGCCATCAGTGAGTCCGGATCGGGGGGTGAAAAACTGTTTTTT
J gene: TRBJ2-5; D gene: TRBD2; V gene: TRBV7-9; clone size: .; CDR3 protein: CASSAGTSGRRETQYF; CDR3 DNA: TGTGCCAGCAGCGCAGGGACTAGCGGGCGACGGGAGACCCAGTACTTC
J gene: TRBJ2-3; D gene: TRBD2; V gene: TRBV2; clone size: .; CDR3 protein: CASSPLSGGYDTQYF; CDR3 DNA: TGTGCCAGCAGTCCCCTCAGCGGGGGGTACGATACGCAGTATTTT
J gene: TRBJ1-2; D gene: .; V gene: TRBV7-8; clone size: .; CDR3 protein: CASSPRTAYGYTF; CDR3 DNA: TGTGCCAGCAGCCCTAGGACAGCCTATGGCTACACCTTC
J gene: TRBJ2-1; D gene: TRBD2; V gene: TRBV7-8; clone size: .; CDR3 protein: CASRIVAAGTSGRNEQFF; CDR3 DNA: TGTGCCAGCAGAATAGTAGCCGCGGGGACTAGCGGGAGGAATGAGCAGTTCTTC
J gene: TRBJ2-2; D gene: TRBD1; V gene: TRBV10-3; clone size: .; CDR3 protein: CAISSPGQGGGELFF; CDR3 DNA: TGTGCCATCAGTAGTCCGGGACAGGGTGGGGGGGAGCTGTTTTTT
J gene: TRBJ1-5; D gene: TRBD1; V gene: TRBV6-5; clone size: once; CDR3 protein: CASSRTGLGNQPQHF; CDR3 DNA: TGTGCCAGCAGCCGGACAGGGCTCGGCAATCAGCCCCAGCATTTT
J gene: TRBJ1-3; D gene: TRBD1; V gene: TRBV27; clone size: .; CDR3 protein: CASTSGGTGDDFSGNTIYF; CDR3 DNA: TGTGCCAGCACCTCCGGAGGGACAGGGGACGATTTCTCTGGAAACACCATATATTTT
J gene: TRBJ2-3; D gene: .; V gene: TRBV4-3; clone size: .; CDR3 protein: CASSQDTRGTDTQYF; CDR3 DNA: TGCGCCAGCAGCCAAGATACGAGGGGCACAGATACGCAGTATTTT
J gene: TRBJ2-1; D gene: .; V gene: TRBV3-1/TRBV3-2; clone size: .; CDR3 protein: CASSQVGRQFF; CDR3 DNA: TGTGCCAGCAGCCAAGTGGGGCGGCAGTTCTTC
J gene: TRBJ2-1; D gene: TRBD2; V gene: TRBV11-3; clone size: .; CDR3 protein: CASSLGTSGYNEQFF; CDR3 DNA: TGTGCCAGCAGCTTAGGAACTAGCGGTTACAATGAGCAGTTCTTC
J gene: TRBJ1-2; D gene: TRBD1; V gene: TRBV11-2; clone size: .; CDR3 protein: CASSRTGPYGYTF; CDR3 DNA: TGTGCCAGCAGCCGGACAGGGCCCTATGGCTACACCTTC
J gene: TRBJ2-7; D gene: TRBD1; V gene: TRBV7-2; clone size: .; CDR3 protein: CASSFRDRGREQYF; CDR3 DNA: TGTGCCAGCAGCTTTCGGGACAGGGGGAGGGAGCAGTACTTC